A selection of T cell receptor beta chains follows, all from one sample in a study of long-term antiretroviral therapy in people with HIV. Profiling relied on immunoSEQ multiplex PCR, and the TCRdb table lists in-frame clones only, not all of them. The table lists 20,000 or so clones, around 74% of them singletons. Sequences were derived from unsorted PBMCs, sampled at the start of antiretroviral therapy, before treatment. These receptors were collected from a man younger than 35 with HIV. The CDR3 runs from the conserved cysteine through the conserved F or W. The order of the fields is J gene, V gene, D gene, clone size, CDR3 protein, CDR3 DNA. A D gene is named only where the DNA matches it firmly. Clone size appears in some rows only: once, few, many, or a class for an expanded clone.

TRBJ1-3	TRBV6-6	-	-	CASRVSGNTIYF	TGTGCCAGCAGGGTTAGTGGAAACACCATATATTTT
TRBJ2-7	TRBV28	-	few	CASSLYDRSYEQYF	TGTGCCAGCAGTTTATATGACAGGTCCTACGAGCAGTACTTC
TRBJ1-1	TRBV5-1	TRBD1	-	CASSPQGQGARTEAFF	TGCGCCAGCAGCCCTCAAGGACAGGGGGCGCGAACTGAAGCTTTCTTT
TRBJ2-2	TRBV27	TRBD1	-	CASQRDRESDTGELFF	TGTGCCAGCCAAAGAGACAGGGAATCCGACACCGGGGAGCTGTTTTTT
TRBJ2-2	TRBV11-3	-	-	CASCRGTYGELFF	TGTGCCAGCTGCCGGGGGACATACGGGGAGCTGTTTTTT
TRBJ1-1	TRBV5-1	TRBD1	-	CASSQGDRRTNTEAFF	TGCGCCAGCAGCCAAGGGGACAGGAGAACGAACACTGAAGCTTTCTTT
TRBJ1-1	TRBV7-9	-	-	CASSLTQGRFTEAFF	TGTGCCAGCAGCTTAACGCAGGGCCGGTTCACTGAAGCTTTCTTT
TRBJ1-1	TRBV7-9	-	once	CASSQLAFF	TGTGCCAGCAGCCAGCTAGCTTTCTTT
TRBJ2-2	TRBV7-8	-	few	CASSSREAGELFF	TGTGCCAGCAGCTCCAGGGAAGCCGGGGAGCTGTTTTTT
TRBJ1-5	TRBV21-1	-	-	CAINDRDRVLNFFQPQHF	TGTGCCATCAATGACCGGGACAGGGTGCTCAATTTTTTTCAGCCCCAGCATTTT
TRBJ1-2	TRBV4-3	-	-	CASSQDFEPQYYGYTF	TGCGCCAGCAGCCAAGATTTCGAACCACAATACTATGGCTACACCTTC
TRBJ1-5	TRBV7-8	TRBD1	-	CASSLFGTGSNQPQHF	TGTGCCAGCAGCTTATTCGGGACAGGGTCCAATCAGCCCCAGCATTTT
TRBJ1-2	TRBV28	-	-	CASRTAYGYTF	TGTGCCAGTAGAACAGCCTATGGCTACACCTTC
TRBJ1-3	TRBV6-1	-	-	CASSENSGNTIYF	TGTGCCAGCAGTGAGAACTCTGGAAACACCATATATTTT
TRBJ1-5	TRBV19	-	-	CASSSTGQPQHF	TGTGCCAGTAGTTCCACCGGACAGCCCCAGCATTTT
TRBJ1-2	TRBV6-5	-	-	CASSYHRSYGYTF	TGTGCCAGCAGTTACCACAGGTCCTATGGCTACACCTTC
TRBJ2-4	TRBV7-2	TRBD2	-	CASSSAPGLAGVQNIQYF	TGTGCCAGCAGCTCCGCCCCGGGACTAGCGGGAGTGCAAAACATTCAGTACTTC
TRBJ2-3	TRBV5-6	-	-	CASSLGGTDTDTQYF	TGTGCCAGCAGCTTGGGAGGGACTGACACAGATACGCAGTATTTT
TRBJ2-7	TRBV29-1	-	-	CSVSSGYSYEQYF	TGCAGCGTTTCGAGCGGTTACTCCTACGAGCAGTACTTC
TRBJ2-7	TRBV7-9	-	-	CASSLGPAEGGYEQYF	TGTGCCAGCAGCTTAGGACCGGCGGAAGGGGGCTACGAGCAGTACTTC
TRBJ2-5	TRBV7-2	TRBD2	few	CASTGLAGRETQYF	TGTGCCAGCACAGGACTAGCGGGAAGGGAGACCCAGTACTTC
TRBJ2-7	TRBV28	TRBD1	-	CASSLPGTEDRRYF	TGTGCCAGCAGTTTGCCCGGGACAGAGGATCGACGGTACTTC
TRBJ2-1	TRBV9	-	-	CASSVKFGGASYNEQFF	TGTGCCAGCAGCGTAAAGTTTGGGGGGGCATCCTACAATGAGCAGTTCTTC
TRBJ2-4	TRBV7-2	-	-	CASSSSPGSNIQYF	TGTGCCAGCAGCTCCAGCCCCGGTTCGAACATTCAGTACTTC
TRBJ2-1	TRBV5-6	-	-	CASTALGDEQFF	TGTGCCAGCACAGCGTTAGGGGATGAGCAGTTCTTC
TRBJ2-3	TRBV11-3	TRBD1	-	CASSPNRGLGDTQYF	TGTGCCAGCAGCCCCAACAGGGGGCTTGGAGATACGCAGTATTTT
TRBJ2-1	TRBV5-1	TRBD2	-	CASSLPLLAGGPAEQFF	TGCGCCAGCAGCTTGCCCCTACTAGCGGGAGGGCCGGCTGAGCAGTTCTTC
TRBJ1-1	TRBV5-1	-	-	CASSLVVNTEAFF	TGCGCCAGCAGCTTGGTTGTGAACACTGAAGCTTTCTTT
TRBJ1-5	TRBV28	-	-	CASSEGRRVNQPQHF	TGTGCCAGCAGTGAGGGGCGGCGGGTCAATCAGCCCCAGCATTTT
TRBJ1-1	TRBV5-1	-	-	CASSLASANTEAFF	TGCGCCAGCAGCTTGGCGTCGGCGAACACTGAAGCTTTCTTT
TRBJ2-7	TRBV28	TRBD1	-	CASTQGDREFNEQYF	TGTGCCAGCACCCAGGGTGACAGGGAATTCAACGAGCAGTACTTC
TRBJ1-5	TRBV19	-	-	CASSSKTAGDQPQHF	TGTGCCAGTAGCTCCAAGACAGCCGGAGATCAGCCCCAGCATTTT
TRBJ1-2	TRBV28	TRBD1	-	CASSSGQGRRTF	TGTGCCAGCAGTTCGGGACAGGGCCGACGCACCTTC
TRBJ2-7	TRBV29-1	TRBD1	-	CSVGGTGRSPEQYF	TGCAGCGTTGGGGGGACAGGACGATCCCCCGAGCAGTACTTC
TRBJ2-5	TRBV19	TRBD2	once	CASSRASGTLAAQYF	TGTGCCAGTAGTAGGGCTAGCGGGACCCTCGCGGCCCAGTACTTC
TRBJ1-1	TRBV12-5	-	-	CASGLDYTEAFF	TGTGCTAGTGGTTTAGACTACACTGAAGCTTTCTTT
TRBJ2-7	TRBV27	-	-	CASSLSWQGEQYF	TGTGCCAGCAGTTTATCGTGGCAGGGCGAGCAGTACTTC